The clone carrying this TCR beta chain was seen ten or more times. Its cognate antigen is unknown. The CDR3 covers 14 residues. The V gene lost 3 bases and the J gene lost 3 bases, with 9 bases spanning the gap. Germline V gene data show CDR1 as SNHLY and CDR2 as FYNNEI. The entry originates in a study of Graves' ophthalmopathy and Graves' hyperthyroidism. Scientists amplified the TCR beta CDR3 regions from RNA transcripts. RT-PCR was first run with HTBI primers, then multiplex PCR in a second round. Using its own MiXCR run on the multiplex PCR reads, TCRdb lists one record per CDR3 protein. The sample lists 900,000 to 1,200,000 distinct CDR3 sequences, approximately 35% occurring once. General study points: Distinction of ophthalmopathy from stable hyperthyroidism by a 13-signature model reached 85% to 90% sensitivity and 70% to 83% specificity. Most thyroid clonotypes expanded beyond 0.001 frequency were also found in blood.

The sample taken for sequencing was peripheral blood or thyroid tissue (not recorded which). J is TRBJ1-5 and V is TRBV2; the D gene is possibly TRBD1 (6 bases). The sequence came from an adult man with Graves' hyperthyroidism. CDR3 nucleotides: TGTGCCAGCAGTGAGGGGGGCCTCAATCAGCCCCAGCATTTT. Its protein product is CASSEGGLNQPQHF.